The rows below give T cell receptor beta chains drawn from one sample of a study of T-cell reconstitution after alpha-beta-depleted transplantation in children. TCRdb redid the calling of the PCR reads with MiXCR, one entry per CDR3 protein. Of about 240,000 distinct CDR3 sequences in the sample, roughly 25% were seen once. Specimen: PBMCs, collected before TCRalphabeta/CD19-depleted stem cell transplant. Receptor source: a girl under 10 years old with Fanconi anemia, due to receive a stem cell transplant. Each CDR3 is given with its conserved first and last residue. Fields, in order: clone size, J gene, D gene, V gene, CDR3 protein, CDR3 DNA. The D gene is left open where the match is weak. Clone size is given for some rows only: seen once, a few or many times, or a class if the clone is expanded.

clone_size: many; j_call: TRBJ2-7; d_call: -; v_call: TRBV3-1; cdr3_aa: CASSQDGGASYEQYF; cdr3_nt: TGTGCCAGCAGCCAAGATGGCGGGGCCTCCTACGAGCAGTACTTC
clone_size: -; j_call: TRBJ2-7; d_call: TRBD2; v_call: TRBV29-1; cdr3_aa: CSVDGLAGGRGQYF; cdr3_nt: TGCAGCGTTGACGGACTAGCGGGGGGAAGAGGGCAGTACTTC
clone_size: many; j_call: TRBJ1-6; d_call: TRBD1; v_call: TRBV12-3/TRBV12-4; cdr3_aa: CASSLGQGLNSPLHF; cdr3_nt: TGTGCCAGCAGTTTGGGACAGGGGCTCAATTCACCCCTCCACTTT
clone_size: few; j_call: TRBJ2-7; d_call: -; v_call: TRBV20-1; cdr3_aa: CSARDEGKSSYEQYF; cdr3_nt: TGCAGTGCTAGGGACGAGGGGAAGAGCTCCTACGAGCAGTACTTC
clone_size: many; j_call: TRBJ2-5; d_call: -; v_call: TRBV7-2; cdr3_aa: CASSLGVSQETQYF; cdr3_nt: TGTGCCAGCAGCTTAGGGGTTAGCCAAGAGACCCAGTACTTC
clone_size: -; j_call: TRBJ2-1; d_call: -; v_call: TRBV29-1; cdr3_aa: CSVEKLLGRYNEQFF; cdr3_nt: TGCAGCGTTGAAAAGTTGTTGGGGCGGTACAATGAGCAGTTCTTC
clone_size: many; j_call: TRBJ2-7; d_call: -; v_call: TRBV20-1; cdr3_aa: CSASRISYEQYF; cdr3_nt: TGCAGTGCTAGCAGGATATCCTACGAGCAGTACTTC
clone_size: many; j_call: TRBJ2-7; d_call: TRBD2; v_call: TRBV7-9; cdr3_aa: CASSFSGVSYEQYF; cdr3_nt: TGTGCCAGCAGCTTTAGCGGGGTCAGCTACGAGCAGTACTTC
clone_size: -; j_call: TRBJ1-1; d_call: -; v_call: TRBV5-1; cdr3_aa: CASSLRGDTEAFF; cdr3_nt: TGCGCCAGCAGCCTTAGGGGGGACACTGAAGCTTTCTTT
clone_size: many; j_call: TRBJ2-1; d_call: TRBD2; v_call: TRBV9; cdr3_aa: CASSVVGSGVPNEQFF; cdr3_nt: TGTGCCAGCAGCGTAGTCGGTAGCGGGGTACCCAATGAGCAGTTCTTC
clone_size: many; j_call: TRBJ2-3; d_call: TRBD1; v_call: TRBV12-3/TRBV12-4; cdr3_aa: CASSSGQGAADTQYF; cdr3_nt: TGTGCCAGCAGTTCTGGACAGGGGGCCGCAGATACGCAGTATTTT
clone_size: -; j_call: TRBJ2-1; d_call: -; v_call: TRBV9; cdr3_aa: CASSLGEYNEQFF; cdr3_nt: TGTGCCAGCAGCTTGGGAGAATACAATGAGCAGTTCTTC
clone_size: -; j_call: TRBJ2-7; d_call: -; v_call: TRBV29-1; cdr3_aa: CSVEGRGPPYEQYF; cdr3_nt: TGCAGCGTTGAAGGCCGGGGCCCCCCCTACGAGCAGTACTTC
clone_size: many; j_call: TRBJ2-7; d_call: TRBD1; v_call: TRBV28; cdr3_aa: CASSITGGGGYEQYF; cdr3_nt: TGTGCCAGCAGCATCACAGGGGGCGGAGGCTACGAGCAGTACTTC
clone_size: -; j_call: TRBJ1-5; d_call: -; v_call: TRBV13; cdr3_aa: CASSLGGPGNQPQHF; cdr3_nt: TGTGCCAGCAGCTTAGGGGGGCCGGGCAATCAGCCCCAGCATTTT
clone_size: many; j_call: TRBJ2-7; d_call: -; v_call: TRBV29-1; cdr3_aa: CSVGRGNEQYF; cdr3_nt: TGCAGCGTTGGTCGCGGTAACGAGCAGTACTTC
clone_size: -; j_call: TRBJ2-3; d_call: -; v_call: TRBV12-3/TRBV12-4; cdr3_aa: CASSLRTADTQYF; cdr3_nt: TGTGCCAGCAGTTTGCGAACGGCGGATACGCAGTATTTT
clone_size: many; j_call: TRBJ1-2; d_call: TRBD1; v_call: TRBV20-1; cdr3_aa: CSAKETGWGYGYTF; cdr3_nt: TGCAGTGCCAAGGAGACAGGGTGGGGTTATGGCTACACCTTC
clone_size: -; j_call: TRBJ1-4; d_call: -; v_call: TRBV7-8; cdr3_aa: CASSSGPAAKLFF; cdr3_nt: TGTGCCAGCAGCTCTGGGCCGGCGGCAAAACTGTTTTTT
clone_size: few; j_call: TRBJ2-7; d_call: -; v_call: TRBV4-2; cdr3_aa: CASSLEALQGGYEQYF; cdr3_nt: TGTGCCAGCAGCCTGGAGGCCCTCCAGGGTGGCTACGAGCAGTACTTC
clone_size: -; j_call: TRBJ2-1; d_call: TRBD2; v_call: TRBV5-1; cdr3_aa: CASSLGGGIFNEQFF; cdr3_nt: TGCGCCAGCAGCTTAGGCGGGGGGATTTTCAATGAGCAGTTCTTC
clone_size: few; j_call: TRBJ1-2; d_call: -; v_call: TRBV7-2; cdr3_aa: CASSLDWSRRDGYTF; cdr3_nt: TGTGCCAGCAGCTTAGATTGGTCGCGACGGGATGGCTACACCTTC
clone_size: few; j_call: TRBJ2-7; d_call: -; v_call: TRBV12-3/TRBV12-4; cdr3_aa: CASSLSLGPGSEQYF; cdr3_nt: TGTGCCAGCAGTTTATCTTTGGGGCCAGGGAGCGAGCAGTACTTC
clone_size: many; j_call: TRBJ2-1; d_call: TRBD2; v_call: TRBV7-6; cdr3_aa: CASSPGLAGGSYNEQFF; cdr3_nt: TGTGCCAGCAGCCCAGGACTAGCGGGAGGCTCCTACAATGAGCAGTTCTTC
clone_size: few; j_call: TRBJ2-1; d_call: TRBD2; v_call: TRBV10-3; cdr3_aa: CAISGFERGYNEQFF; cdr3_nt: TGTGCCATCAGTGGGTTCGAGCGGGGCTACAATGAGCAGTTCTTC
clone_size: -; j_call: TRBJ2-3; d_call: TRBD2; v_call: TRBV29-1; cdr3_aa: CSGRTSGTDTQYF; cdr3_nt: TGCAGCGGAAGGACTAGCGGCACAGATACGCAGTATTTT
clone_size: many; j_call: TRBJ2-1; d_call: TRBD1; v_call: TRBV20-1; cdr3_aa: CSKGQGGNEQFF; cdr3_nt: TGCAGTAAGGGACAGGGGGGGAATGAGCAGTTCTTC
clone_size: -; j_call: TRBJ2-7; d_call: TRBD1; v_call: TRBV20-1; cdr3_aa: CSASYLTGGYEQYF; cdr3_nt: TGCAGTGCTAGTTACTTGACAGGGGGCTACGAGCAGTACTTC
clone_size: many; j_call: TRBJ2-1; d_call: TRBD1; v_call: TRBV29-1; cdr3_aa: CSGGQGAISYNEQFF; cdr3_nt: TGCAGCGGGGGACAGGGGGCAATATCCTACAATGAGCAGTTCTTC
clone_size: -; j_call: TRBJ2-5; d_call: TRBD2; v_call: TRBV7-2; cdr3_aa: CASSTQAGRGETQYF; cdr3_nt: TGTGCCAGCAGCACCCAAGCGGGGCGGGGAGAGACCCAGTACTTC
clone_size: once; j_call: TRBJ2-7; d_call: -; v_call: TRBV21-1; cdr3_aa: CASSRLSGTSGSSYEQYF; cdr3_nt: TGTGCCAGCAGCAGACTCTCCGGGACTAGCGGGAGCTCCTACGAGCAGTACTTC
clone_size: few; j_call: TRBJ2-1; d_call: TRBD2; v_call: TRBV7-3; cdr3_aa: CASSPMTSGRARNEQFF; cdr3_nt: TGTGCCAGCAGCCCCATGACTAGCGGGAGGGCCCGGAATGAGCAGTTCTTC
clone_size: few; j_call: TRBJ2-7; d_call: -; v_call: TRBV7-3; cdr3_aa: CASSFTGQNEQYF; cdr3_nt: TGTGCCAGCAGCTTCACGGGACAAAACGAGCAGTACTTC
clone_size: -; j_call: TRBJ2-3; d_call: TRBD2; v_call: TRBV11-2; cdr3_aa: CASSPLAGGPDTQYF; cdr3_nt: TGTGCCAGCAGCCCCCTAGCGGGAGGACCGGATACGCAGTATTTT
clone_size: many; j_call: TRBJ2-7; d_call: -; v_call: TRBV29-1; cdr3_aa: CSVGDTYEQYF; cdr3_nt: TGCAGCGTCGGGGACACCTACGAGCAGTACTTC
clone_size: few; j_call: TRBJ2-1; d_call: -; v_call: TRBV11-1; cdr3_aa: CASSLVVMAGKNYNEQFF; cdr3_nt: TGTGCCAGCAGCTTAGTAGTGATGGCAGGGAAGAATTACAATGAGCAGTTCTTC
clone_size: many; j_call: TRBJ2-3; d_call: TRBD1; v_call: TRBV5-1; cdr3_aa: CASSFSDRGHVDTQYF; cdr3_nt: TGCGCCAGCAGCTTCTCGGACAGGGGGCATGTAGATACGCAGTATTTT